The 12 T cell receptor beta chains in this list originate from one sample, sequenced in a study of cytomegalovirus exposure and HLA in healthy donors. Use of 60 Vbeta and 13 Jbeta primers characterized the PCR. Clones were read by immunoSEQ multiplex PCR, and TCRdb kept only the in-frame ones, dropping some. This sample carries under 200,000 clones, about four fifths of them seen once, and the ten largest clones take nearly 8.5%. Sequencing input: PBMCs. These receptors originate from a male donor in good health and CMV-seropositive.

A remark on this clone: In the same sample, other DNA sequences code for this CDR3. J is TRBJ1-5 and V is TRBV18; TRBD1 agrees at 9 bases. The CDR3 consists of 14 residues. The V gene end was trimmed by 4 bases and the J gene end by 4 bases; junction bases not matched to a gene: 2. The germline V gene encodes CDR1 KGHSH and CDR2 LQKENI. Here the CDR3 reads CASSLGQGNQPQHF. The CDR3 bases are TGTGCCAGCTCACTGGGACAGGGTAATCAGCCCCAGCATTTT.

V gene TRBV7-8 combines with J gene TRBJ1-1; 9 nucleotides line up with TRBD1. This CDR3 spans 15 amino acids. V trimming: 5 bases; J trimming: 0 bases; junction bases outside the gene matches: 4. The V gene's germline CDR1 is SGHVS and CDR2 FQNEAQ. CDR3 loop: CASSPGDRVNTEAFF. DNA for the CDR3: TGTGCCAGCAGCCCTGGGGACAGGGTGAACACTGAAGCTTTCTTT.

The chain uses TRBV27 and TRBJ1-1; the match to TRBD1 covers 8 bases. The CDR3 totals 15 residues. CDR1 MNHEY and CDR2 SMNVEV come from the germline V gene (reference sequence). The ends lost 2 bases at V and 4 bases at J; junction bases unmatched: 6. As DNA, the CDR3 is TGTGCCAGCAGTTTAAGAACAGGGGGGCCCACTGAAGCTTTCTTT. Translated, it gives CASSLRTGGPTEAFF.

This chain links TRBV5-5 with TRBJ1-1; D call uncertain. CDR3 length: 14 amino acids. The V gene lost 3 bases and the J gene lost 3 bases, with 12 bases spanning the gap. Germline loops: CDR1 SGHKS, CDR2 YYEKEE (reference sequence). In nucleotides, the CDR3 is TGTGCCAGCAGCTGGAGGCTGGGTTACACTGAAGCTTTCTTT. It is translated as CASSWRLGYTEAFF.

This clone is a singleton in its sample. The chain employs TRBV13 and TRBJ1-2, with 11 bases lining up with TRBD1. Germline CDR1 PRHDT, CDR2 FYEKMQ (reference sequence). CDR3 length: 17 residues. After removal of 3 bases from V and 2 bases from J, the junction contained 8 bases not matched to a gene. CDR3 loop: CASSFDGQGATNYGYTF. The DNA for the CDR3 is TGTGCCAGCAGCTTCGACGGACAGGGGGCTACCAACTATGGCTACACCTTC.

This clone was counted only a few times. The chain uses TRBV4-3 and TRBJ1-1, with TRBD1 as a possible D gene (5 bases). Germline-derived CDR1 and CDR2 are LGHNA and YSLEER. V lost 0 bases, J lost 6 bases, and 11 bases lay in between. There are 14 residues in the CDR3. CDR3 loop: CASSQDGGGAEAFF. The CDR3 DNA reads TGCGCCAGCAGCCAAGATGGTGGGGGGGCTGAAGCTTTCTTT.

V and J are TRBV28 and TRBJ1-5; no reliable D call. Germline CDR1 is MDHEN and CDR2 is SYDVKM. V gave up 10 bases and J gave up 3 bases, with 13 bases separating them. There are 13 residues in the CDR3. The CDR3 DNA sequence: TGTGCCATCTCGGTCCCCAACAATCAGCCCCAGCATTTT. Residues: CAISVPNNQPQHF. Complete variable domain (other parts from reference TRBV28 and TRBJ1-5): DVKVTQSSRYLVKRTGEKVFLECVQDMDHENMFWYRQDPGLGLRLIYFSYDVKMKEKGDIPEGYSVSREKKERFSLILESASTNQTSMYLCAISVPNNQPQHFGDGTRLSIL.

The chain carries TRBV28 and TRBJ1-1; D might be TRBD1 (5 bases). Per the germline V gene, CDR1 is MDHEN and CDR2 is SYDVKM. This CDR3 contains 14 residues. V was cut by 6 bases and J by 5 bases, with 16 bases left in between. As DNA, the CDR3 is TGTGCCAGCAGCCCCCCGCAGGGTGGGACTGAAGCTTTCTTT. Protein product: CASSPPQGGTEAFF.

This rearrangement joins TRBV27 to TRBJ1-1, with 9 bases aligning to TRBD1. The CDR3 contains 17 residues. Losses at the gene ends were 6 bases for V and 1 base for J; bases not matched to a gene: 12. CDR1 MNHEY and CDR2 SMNVEV come from the germline V gene (reference sequence). The CDR3 nucleotides are TGTGCCAGCAGGGACAGGGGAGTCTTTTTTAGGAACACTGAAGCTTTCTTT. Residues: CASRDRGVFFRNTEAFF.

This chain connects TRBV14 to TRBJ1-1; D gene unclear. The CDR3 covers 13 residues. V gave up 0 bases and J gave up 11 bases, with 13 bases separating them. Germline V CDR1 and CDR2: SGHDN, FVKESK. The CDR3 DNA reads TGTGCCAGCAGCCAAGAGGATCACGGGTCGGCTTTCTTT. Translation: CASSQEDHGSAFF.

This chain links TRBV4-3 with TRBJ2-3; 8 nucleotides match TRBD2. J gave up 0 bases and V 8 bases, and 7 bases lay outside the gene matches. The germline gives CDR1 LGHNA, CDR2 YSLEER. The CDR3 sequence is 15 residues long. The CDR3 here is CASGTSGASTDTQYF. In DNA, the CDR3 is TGCGCCAGCGGCACTAGCGGAGCTAGCACAGATACGCAGTATTTT.

The rearrangement uses TRBV4-1 and TRBJ2-7; weak D call: TRBD2 (6 bases). Looked up from germline, CDR1 is MGHRA and CDR2 is YSYEKL. CDR3 length equals 16 residues. V lost 4 bases and J 0 bases, leaving 16 bases between the germline ends. CDR3 sequence (DNA): TGCGCCAGCAGCCCCGGGGGTCCCTGGGGCTCCTACGAGCAGTACTTC. Its protein product is CASSPGGPWGSYEQYF.